One sample yielded the 13 T cell receptor beta chains listed below, sequenced in a study of cytomegalovirus exposure and HLA in healthy donors. Amplification used 60 Vbeta primers and 13 Jbeta primers. Only in-frame clones appear in the TCRdb table, and some are missing; sequencing was by immunoSEQ multiplex PCR. Here the sample spans around 120,000 clones, 60% to 85% being singletons. Sequences were obtained from PBMCs. These receptor sequences come from a woman in her thirties or forties in good health and CMV-seropositive.

The sample holds one count of this clone. The gene calls are TRBV5-6 and TRBJ2-2; no clear D. CDR1 and CDR2 from the germline V gene are SGHDT and YYEEEE. The CDR3 extends over 14 amino acids. Between the trimmed V and J ends, which lost 2 bases and 4 bases, there was a span of 9 bases. CDR3 region: CASSFRVTTGELFF. The CDR3 DNA is TGTGCCAGCAGCTTCCGGGTAACCACCGGGGAGCTGTTTTTT.

This rearrangement joins TRBV4-1 to TRBJ1-6; 7 positions agree with TRBD1. Germline trimming cut 3 bases from V and 9 bases from J; bases unmatched to any gene: 11. This CDR3 is 16 amino acids long. Germline V gene sequence: CDR1 MGHRA, CDR2 YSYEKL. CDR3 sequence (DNA): TGCGCCAGCAGCCAGGAGCTCGCCAGGGGGACTTCACCCCTCCACTTT. Translated: CASSQELARGTSPLHF.

V gene TRBV9 combines with J gene TRBJ2-7; 7 bases line up with TRBD2. Looked up from germline, CDR1 is SGDLS and CDR2 is YYNGEE. V was clipped by 3 bases and J by 1 base; unmatched bases: 4. The CDR3 contains 14 residues. CDR3: CASSGSGRSYEQYF. The CDR3 DNA is TGTGCCAGCAGCGGTAGCGGGCGTTCCTACGAGCAGTACTTC.

The CDR3: CASSLGGRTDTQYF. The CDR3, as DNA: TGTGCCAGCAGCTTAGGGGGGCGGACAGATACGCAGTATTTT. The chain uses TRBV7-9 and TRBJ2-3, with D possibly TRBD1 on 6 matching bases. The CDR3 is 14 residues long. V lost 1 base to trimming and J lost 3 bases, with 8 bases between them. Germline CDR1 is SEHNR and CDR2 is FQNEAQ (reference sequence).

This rearrangement joins TRBV10-3 to TRBJ1-1; weak D call: TRBD1 (6 bases). V shed 2 bases and J shed 10 bases, with 17 bases lying between them. This CDR3 region has 14 residues. Germline values: CDR1 ENHRY, CDR2 SYGVKD. The CDR3 bases are TGTGCCATCAGTGAGCCCAGGGACAACCCGACAGCTTTCTTT. Protein product: CAISEPRDNPTAFF.

This clone was observed a few times. The CDR3 coding sequence is TGTGCCAGCAGTTTCAACGGGAACACTGAAGCTTTCTTT. Protein: CASSFNGNTEAFF. The rearrangement joins TRBV7-2 to TRBJ1-1; D unresolved. CDR1 SGHTA and CDR2 FQGNSA come from the germline V gene. The CDR3 spans 13 residues. V was cut by 6 bases and J by 1 base, with 9 bases left in between.

The chain uses TRBV6-5 and TRBJ2-1, with a weak D call TRBD1 (6 bases). Trimming took off 6 bases at V and 6 bases at J, with 12 bases between the two ends. CDR3 length: 13 amino acids. Germline values: CDR1 MNHEY, CDR2 SVGAGI. The CDR3: CASRPGQFNEQFF. CDR3 nucleotide sequence: TGTGCCAGCAGACCAGGACAGTTCAATGAGCAGTTCTTC.

The chain employs TRBV27 and TRBJ1-1; TRBD1 is a possible D gene (6 bases). This CDR3 is 17 amino acids long. Trimming stripped 8 bases from V and 0 bases from J, with 22 bases between. Germline V gives CDR1 MNHEY, CDR2 SMNVEV (reference sequence). Here the CDR3 reads CASLPIDRFTMNTEAFF. CDR3 DNA: TGTGCCAGCCTCCCTATTGACAGGTTCACCATGAACACTGAAGCTTTCTTT.

This clone was counted between two and nine times. The chain links TRBV14 to TRBJ1-5; no firm D call. This CDR3 region has 12 residues. CDR1 is SGHDN and CDR2 is FVKESK in the germline V gene. V was pared by 0 bases and J by 9 bases, with 6 bases between. The CDR3 protein is CASSQEIGPQHF. The CDR3 coding sequence is TGTGCCAGCAGCCAAGAAATCGGGCCCCAGCATTTT.

V is TRBV5-4 and J is TRBJ2-7; 12 bases align to TRBD2. This CDR3 region has 19 residues. The ends lost 0 bases at V and 3 bases at J; junction bases unmatched: 13. Germline V gene sequence: CDR1 SGHNT, CDR2 YYREEE (reference sequence). The CDR3 loop is CASSLDPLTSGGPVYEQYF. The DNA for the CDR3 is TGTGCCAGCAGCTTGGACCCCCTGACTAGCGGGGGACCCGTCTACGAGCAGTACTTC. The full variable domain, completed using reference TRBV5-4 and TRBJ2-7, is ETGVTQSPTHLIKTRGQQVTLRCSSQSGHNTVSWYQQALGQGPQFIFQYYREEENGRGNFPPRFSGLQFPNYSSELNVNALELDDSALYLCASSLDPLTSGGPVYEQYFGPGTRLTVT.

V and J are TRBV5-5 and TRBJ1-5; D gene unclear. The CDR3 covers 15 residues. V was cut by 4 bases and J by 0 bases, with 11 bases left in between. CDR1 is SGHKS, CDR2 YYEKEE, per germline (reference sequence). CDR3 amino acids: CASSPGTVSNQPQHF. Here the CDR3 DNA reads TGTGCCAGCAGCCCCGGAACAGTTAGCAATCAGCCCCAGCATTTT.

This chain uses TRBV20-1 with TRBJ1-2, with no clear D. The CDR3 extends over 10 amino acids. Germline V gives CDR1 DFQATT, CDR2 SNEGSKA (reference sequence). Trimming removed 4 bases at V and 3 bases at J, with 3 bases between. The CDR3 reads CSATYYGYTF. The CDR3 DNA reads as TGCAGTGCTACCTACTATGGCTACACCTTC.

V and J are TRBV30 and TRBJ2-7; D is perhaps TRBD1 (6 bases). This CDR3 comprises 14 residues. Germline CDR1 and CDR2: GTSNPN and SVGIG (reference sequence). The V gene lost 6 bases and the J gene lost 5 bases, with 20 bases spanning the gap. The CDR3 DNA is TGTGCCTGTTCACAGGGTCGGCGAGGGGACGAGCAGTACTTC. This gives the protein CACSQGRRGDEQYF. Complete variable domain (other parts from reference TRBV30 and TRBJ2-7): SQTIHQWPATLVQPVGSPLSLECTVEGTSNPNLYWYRQAAGRGLQLLFYSVGIGQISSEVPQNLSASRPQDRQFILSSKKLLLSDSGFYLCACSQGRRGDEQYFGPGTRLTVT.